This T cell receptor (beta chain) was sequenced for a study of response to subunit inactivated influenza vaccine. Study observations and caveats: There was a suggestion from the authors that each seasonal influenza vaccination recruits few new T cells.

Comments on this clonotype: The target antigen is unknown.

TCRdb processed the RT-PCR reads anew with MiXCR; each CDR3 protein has one entry. Among a few hundred thousand distinct CDR3 sequences listed, 14% were seen once. There are 15 residues in the CDR3. Trimming took 3 bases from V and 3 from J; bases not matched to a gene: 5. CDR1 and CDR2 (germline): KGHSH, LQKENI. This TCR derives from a man aged 50 to 60 who received an inactivated influenza vaccine. The V and J genes are TRBV18 and TRBJ1-1, with 9 bases fitting TRBD1. The sequences come from PBMCs from blood, collected roughly 12 days after vaccination. Here the CDR3 DNA reads TGTGCCAGCTCACCGCTAGGACAGGGGTACACTGAAGCTTTCTTT. Translating it yields CASSPLGQGYTEAFF.